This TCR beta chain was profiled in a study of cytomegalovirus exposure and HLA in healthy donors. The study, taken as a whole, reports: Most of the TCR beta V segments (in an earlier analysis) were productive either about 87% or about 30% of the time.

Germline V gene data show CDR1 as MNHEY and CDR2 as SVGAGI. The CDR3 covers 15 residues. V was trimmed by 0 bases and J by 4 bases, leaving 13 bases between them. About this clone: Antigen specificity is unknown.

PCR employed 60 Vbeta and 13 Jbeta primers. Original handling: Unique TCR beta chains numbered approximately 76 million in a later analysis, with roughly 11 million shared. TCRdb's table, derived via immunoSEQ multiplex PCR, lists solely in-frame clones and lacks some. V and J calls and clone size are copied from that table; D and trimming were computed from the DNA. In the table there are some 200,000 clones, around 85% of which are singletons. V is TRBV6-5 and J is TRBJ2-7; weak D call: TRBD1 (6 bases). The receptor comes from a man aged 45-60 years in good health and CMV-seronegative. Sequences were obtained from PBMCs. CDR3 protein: CASSYSTGSLYEQYF. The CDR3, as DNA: TGTGCCAGCAGTTACTCGACAGGAAGCCTTTACGAGCAGTACTTC.